A single sample is the source of the 25 T cell receptor beta chains below, sequenced in a study of blood T cell repertoires in COVID-19. Measured with immunoSEQ multiplex PCR; TCRdb has only the in-frame clones, and not every one. The repertoire holds nearly 110,000 clones, approximately 88% seen once, with over 4% in the top ten. The sample consisted of peripheral blood. The receptors shown here come from a human donor in a cohort sampled during active COVID-19.

The rearrangement uses TRBV9 and TRBJ2-5; D unclear. CDR1 is SGDLS and CDR2 is YYNGEE in the germline V gene. Between the trimmed V and J ends, which lost 3 bases and 4 bases, there was a span of 10 bases. This CDR3 has 13 residues. In DNA form, the CDR3 reads TGTGCCAGCAGCGCAGGCCCCCTAGAGACCCAGTACTTC. Protein: CASSAGPLETQYF.

The genes are TRBV4-3 and TRBJ1-2, with D tentatively TRBD1 (6 bases). The CDR3 runs 12 residues. Germline V gene sequence: CDR1 LGHNA, CDR2 YSLEER. Trimming took off 0 bases at V and 7 bases at J, with 6 bases between the two ends. The CDR3 spells CASSQEGGGYTF. The CDR3 region has the DNA TGCGCCAGCAGCCAAGAAGGGGGTGGCTACACCTTC.

The count of this clone is one. The rearrangement joins TRBV28 to TRBJ2-4; 7 nucleotides agree with TRBD2. V was pared by 3 bases and J by 2 bases, with 7 bases of the junction left unmatched. CDR3 size: 16 residues. Germline assignment: CDR1 MDHEN and CDR2 SYDVKM. This CDR3 reads CASSLAREATKNIQYF. The DNA for the CDR3 is TGTGCCAGCAGTTTGGCCCGGGAGGCTACCAAAAACATTCAGTACTTC.

The count of this clone is one. The J gene is TRBJ2-3, the V gene TRBV5-1, with D possibly TRBD1 on 5 matching bases. The CDR3 is 15 amino acids. The germline CDR1 and CDR2 sequences are SGHRS and YFSETQ. Between the trimmed V and J ends, which lost 3 bases and 2 bases, there was a span of 13 bases. The CDR3 DNA is TGCGCCAGCAGCTCAAACACAGGATCCACAGATACGCAGTATTTT. It is translated as CASSSNTGSTDTQYF.

The chain recombines TRBV25-1 with TRBJ2-7; no reliable D call. V was clipped by 1 base and J by 9 bases, with 16 bases between them. Per germline, CDR1 MGHDK and CDR2 SYGVNS. The CDR3 runs to 14 residues. The DNA for the CDR3 is TGTGCCAGCAGTGAATTGACCCCTTGGAGAGGGCAGTACGTC. This codes for CASSELTPWRGQYV.

The chain combines TRBV5-6 with TRBJ2-7; maybe TRBD1 (7 bases). The CDR3 has 14 amino acids. Deletions cut 1 base from V and 10 bases from J, with 18 bases between. CDR1 and CDR2 (germline): SGHDT, YYEEEE. In DNA form, the CDR3 reads TGTGCCAGCAGCTTGAGGACAGGCGGGATTTATCAGTACGTC. Its translation is CASSLRTGGIYQYV.

This chain connects TRBV27 to TRBJ2-3; TRBD2 aligns across 8 bases. J gave up 5 bases and V 7 bases, and 11 bases lay outside the gene matches. The length of the CDR3 is 15 residues. Germline lookup yields CDR1 MNHEY and CDR2 SMNVEV (reference sequence). The CDR3 loop reads CASNFGRARRDTQYF. As DNA, the CDR3 is TGTGCCAGCAATTTCGGGAGGGCCCGTAGAGATACGCAGTATTTT.

This rearrangement joins TRBV9 to TRBJ2-5, with 8 positions matching TRBD1. CDR3 length: 15 amino acids. With 3 bases clipped from V and 4 bases from J, the junction kept 8 bases outside the gene matches. Germline assignment: CDR1 SGDLS and CDR2 YYNGEE. The DNA of the CDR3 is TGTGCCAGCAGCGCCAATACCCAGGGGGCAGAGACCCAGTACTTC. Residues: CASSANTQGAETQYF.

The chain carries TRBV20-1 and TRBJ1-2, with D perhaps TRBD1 (5 bases). The CDR3 has 11 residues. Trimming removed 7 bases at V and 8 bases at J, with 14 bases between. CDR1 and CDR2 from the germline V gene are DFQATT and SNEGSKA (reference sequence). The CDR3 protein is CSVTQSGGYTF. CDR3 coding DNA: TGCAGTGTCACGCAATCAGGGGGCTACACCTTC.

This clone was seen at least ten times. The CDR3 loop reads CASRGLVGTGELFF. The CDR3 DNA reads as TGTGCCAGCAGGGGACTAGTGGGGACCGGGGAGCTGTTTTTT. This sequence joins TRBV2 and TRBJ2-2; TRBD2 aligns across 8 bases. V lost 6 bases and J lost 5; bases outside the gene matches: 5. In germline, CDR1 is SNHLY, CDR2 FYNNEI. CDR3 length: 14 residues.

This rearrangement joins TRBV19 to TRBJ1-2; D not resolved. Germline CDR1 and CDR2: LNHDA and SQIVND (reference sequence). The CDR3 covers 14 residues. V was cut by 7 bases and J by 7 bases, with 19 bases left in between. CDR3 DNA: TGTGCCAGTAAAGTCAGACATCCGTCTATTGGCTACACCTTC. Translation: CASKVRHPSIGYTF.

On this clone: One junction end does not reproduce the germline sequence, and a read error may be involved. This sequence joins TRBV4-3 and TRBJ2-2; maybe TRBD2 (6 bases). CDR1 LGHNA and CDR2 YSLEER come from the germline V gene. CDR3 size: 15 residues. CDR3: CANSQNVWGAGELFF. As DNA, the CDR3 is TGCGCCAACAGCCAAAACGTCTGGGGGGCCGGGGAGCTGTTTTTT.

The chain recombines TRBV12-5 with TRBJ2-1; 10 bases match TRBD2. The V gene end was trimmed by 4 bases and the J gene end by 0 bases; junction bases not matched to a gene: 6. CDR3 length: 17 residues. The germline gives CDR1 LGHNT, CDR2 FRNRAP. The CDR3 DNA reads as TGTGCTAGTGGTTCCCCTAGCGGGAGACGCTCCTACAATGAGCAGTTCTTC. It is translated as CASGSPSGRRSYNEQFF.

The genes are TRBV29-1 and TRBJ2-1; TRBD1 matches at 7 bases. The germline CDR1 and CDR2 sequences are SQVTM and ANQGSEA. V was pared by 7 bases and J by 6 bases, with 3 bases of the junction left unmatched. The CDR3 consists of 11 residues. The CDR3 DNA sequence: TGCAGCGCCGAGGGGGCCAATGAGCAGTTCTTC. Its translation: CSAEGANEQFF.

V is TRBV4-1 and J is TRBJ2-1; 9 positions match TRBD1. Losses at the gene ends were 4 bases for V and 4 bases for J; bases not matched to a gene: 8. Germline CDR1 is MGHRA and CDR2 is YSYEKL. The CDR3 extends over 16 amino acids. The CDR3 loop is CASSLQGQGKYNEQFF. The CDR3 DNA reads TGCGCCAGCAGCCTCCAGGGACAGGGAAAGTACAATGAGCAGTTCTTC.

The chain carries TRBV12-5 and TRBJ2-5; D is perhaps TRBD1 (5 bases). This CDR3 has 12 amino acids. Deletions cut 9 bases from V and 4 bases from J, with 12 bases between. The germline V gene encodes CDR1 LGHNT and CDR2 FRNRAP. DNA for the CDR3: TGTGCTAGCCAGGGAATGGCAGAGACCCAGTACTTC. Translating it yields CASQGMAETQYF.

The chain carries TRBV29-1 and TRBJ1-5; D is unclear. The CDR3 length is 12 residues. Germline values: CDR1 SQVTM, CDR2 ANQGSEA. V was trimmed by 2 bases and J by 5 bases, leaving 7 bases between them. In DNA, the CDR3 is TGCAGCGTTGAAAGGGAGTATCAGCCCCAGCATTTT. This encodes CSVEREYQPQHF. Full variable domain (rest looked up from reference TRBV29-1 and TRBJ1-5): SAVISQKPSRDICQRGTSLTIQCQVDSQVTMMFWYRQQPGQSLTLIATANQGSEATYESGFVIDKFPISRPNLTFSTLTVSNMSPEDSSIYLCSVEREYQPQHFGDGTRLSIL.

The chain links TRBV27 to TRBJ2-1; 8 nucleotides agree with TRBD2. The germline V gene encodes CDR1 MNHEY and CDR2 SMNVEV (reference sequence). The CDR3 runs 19 residues. V shed 5 bases, J shed 7 bases, and the junction held 22 bases outside the gene matches. The CDR3 is CASSLTPVIGGQRGNEQFF. The CDR3 DNA is TGTGCCAGCAGTCTCACCCCCGTGATTGGGGGGCAGCGGGGGAATGAGCAGTTCTTC.

The chain carries TRBV28 and TRBJ1-3, with D perhaps TRBD1 (6 bases). V lost 6 bases to trimming and J lost 3 bases, with 9 bases between them. This CDR3 comprises 13 residues. Germline V gene sequence: CDR1 MDHEN, CDR2 SYDVKM. The CDR3 bases are TGTGCCAGCAGAGGGGACATTGGAAACACCATATATTTT. Protein sequence: CASRGDIGNTIYF.

The rearrangement links TRBV28 to TRBJ2-3; perhaps TRBD1 as D (6 bases). Per germline, CDR1 MDHEN and CDR2 SYDVKM. The ends were cut back, 5 bases at V and 3 bases at J, with 30 bases in the middle. The CDR3 loop spans 20 amino acids. DNA for the CDR3: TGTGCCAGCAGTACCACGAGTGTCGGGACACCTGTCGTAGAGACAGATACGCAGTATTTT. As protein: CASSTTSVGTPVVETDTQYF.

The CDR3 nucleotides read TGTGCCAGCAGTGAGGGAGGGACTCTTACCTACGAGCAGTACGTC. It translates to CASSEGGTLTYEQYV. The gene calls are TRBV6-1 and TRBJ2-7; TRBD2 matches 7 bases. The CDR3 sequence is 15 residues long. Unmatched junction bases numbered 7, after V lost 3 bases and J lost 2 bases. Germline values: CDR1 MNHNS, CDR2 SASEGT.

The chain couples TRBV30 to TRBJ1-5, with D maybe TRBD1 (6 bases). V was clipped by 3 bases and J by 3 bases, with 9 bases between them. CDR3 length: 13 residues. The V gene's germline CDR1 is GTSNPN and CDR2 SVGIG (reference sequence). This CDR3 is CAWRGQYNQPQHF. CDR3 coding DNA: TGTGCCTGGAGAGGACAGTACAATCAGCCCCAGCATTTT.

This clone was seen just once. This sequence joins TRBV9 and TRBJ2-1; the match to TRBD2 covers 8 bases. The V and J ends lost 1 base and 0 bases, in that order; junction bases with no gene match: 3. The CDR3 covers 16 residues. CDR1 is SGDLS and CDR2 is YYNGEE in the germline V gene. In DNA, the CDR3 is TGTGCCAGCAGCGTAACCGGGGGGGTCTCCTACAATGAGCAGTTCTTC. Translation: CASSVTGGVSYNEQFF.

This clone was detected only once. The gene calls are TRBV7-3 and TRBJ2-1; 7 positions agree with TRBD1. CDR1 and CDR2 from the germline V gene are SGHTA and FQGTGA. The CDR3 extends over 15 amino acids. J was trimmed by 10 bases and V by 5 bases; bases with no gene match: 14. The CDR3 loop is CASSLRDSVLWEQFF. Here the CDR3 DNA reads TGTGCCAGCAGCCTCCGGGACAGTGTTCTTTGGGAGCAGTTCTTC.

The rearrangement links TRBV9 to TRBJ2-2; the D gene is possibly TRBD2 (6 bases). This CDR3 spans 15 amino acids. CDR1 is SGDLS and CDR2 is YYNGEE in the germline V gene. The V end was cut by 4 bases, the J end by 2 bases, with 12 bases between. The CDR3 here is CASSPGTLNTGELFF. Here the CDR3 DNA reads TGTGCCAGCAGCCCCGGGACTCTAAACACCGGGGAGCTGTTTTTT.